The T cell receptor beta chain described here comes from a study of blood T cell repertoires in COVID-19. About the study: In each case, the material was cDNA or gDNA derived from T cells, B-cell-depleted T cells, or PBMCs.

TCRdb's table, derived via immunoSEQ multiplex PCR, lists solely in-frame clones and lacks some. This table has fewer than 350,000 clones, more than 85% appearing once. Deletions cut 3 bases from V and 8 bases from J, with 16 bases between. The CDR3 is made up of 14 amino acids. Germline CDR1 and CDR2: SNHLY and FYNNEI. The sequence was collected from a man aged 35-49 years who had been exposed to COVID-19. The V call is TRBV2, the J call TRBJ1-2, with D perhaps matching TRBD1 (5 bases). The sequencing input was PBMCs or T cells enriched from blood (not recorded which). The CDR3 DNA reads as TGTGCCAGCAGTGATCGGACACGCACGGGCGGCTACACCTTC. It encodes CASSDRTRTGGYTF.